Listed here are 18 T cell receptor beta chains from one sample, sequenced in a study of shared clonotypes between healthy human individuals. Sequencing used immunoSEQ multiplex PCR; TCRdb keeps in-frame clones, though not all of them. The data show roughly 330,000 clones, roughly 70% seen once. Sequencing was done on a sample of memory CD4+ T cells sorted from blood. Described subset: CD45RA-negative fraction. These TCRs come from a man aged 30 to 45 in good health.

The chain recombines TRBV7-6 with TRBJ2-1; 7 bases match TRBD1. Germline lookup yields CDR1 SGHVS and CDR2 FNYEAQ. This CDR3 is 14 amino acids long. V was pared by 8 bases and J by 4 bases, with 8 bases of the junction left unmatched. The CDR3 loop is CASGIGTEYNEQFF. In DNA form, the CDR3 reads TGTGCCAGCGGTATTGGGACAGAATACAATGAGCAGTTCTTC. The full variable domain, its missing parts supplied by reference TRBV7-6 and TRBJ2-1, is GAGVSQSPRYKVTKRGQDVALRCDPISGHVSLYWYRQALGQGPEFLTYFNYEAQQDKSGLPNDRFSAERPEGSISTLTIQRTEQRDSAMYRCASGIGTEYNEQFFGPGTRLTVL.

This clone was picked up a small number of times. CDR3 coding DNA: TGTGCCAGCTCCAAGCGAGGGACAGACGGCAATCAGCCCCAGCATTTT. It translates to CASSKRGTDGNQPQHF. The chain uses TRBV18 and TRBJ1-5; TRBD1 matches at 7 bases. J lost 2 bases, V lost 6 bases, and 10 bases had no gene match. The germline gives CDR1 KGHSH, CDR2 LQKENI. The CDR3 has 16 amino acids. Full variable domain (rest looked up from reference TRBV18 and TRBJ1-5): NAGVMQNPRHLVRRRGQEARLRCSPMKGHSHVYWYRQLPEEGLKFMVYLQKENIIDESGMPKERFSAEFPKEGPSILRIQQVVRGDSAAYFCASSKRGTDGNQPQHFGDGTRLSIL.

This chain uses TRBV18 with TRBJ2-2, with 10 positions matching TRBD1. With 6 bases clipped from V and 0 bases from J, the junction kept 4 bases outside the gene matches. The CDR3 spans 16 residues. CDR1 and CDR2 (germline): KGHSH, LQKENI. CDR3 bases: TGTGCCAGCTCGCGAGGGACAGGGGCGAACACCGGGGAGCTGTTTTTT. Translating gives CASSRGTGANTGELFF. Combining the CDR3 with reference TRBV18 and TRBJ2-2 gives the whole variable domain NAGVMQNPRHLVRRRGQEARLRCSPMKGHSHVYWYRQLPEEGLKFMVYLQKENIIDESGMPKERFSAEFPKEGPSILRIQQVVRGDSAAYFCASSRGTGANTGELFFGEGSRLTVL.

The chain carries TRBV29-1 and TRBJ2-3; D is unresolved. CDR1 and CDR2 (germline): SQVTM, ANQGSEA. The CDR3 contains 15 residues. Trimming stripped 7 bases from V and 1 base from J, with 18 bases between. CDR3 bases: TGCAGCGGGGCCGGGTACCGAGTGGGCACAGATACGCAGTATTTT. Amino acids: CSGAGYRVGTDTQYF.

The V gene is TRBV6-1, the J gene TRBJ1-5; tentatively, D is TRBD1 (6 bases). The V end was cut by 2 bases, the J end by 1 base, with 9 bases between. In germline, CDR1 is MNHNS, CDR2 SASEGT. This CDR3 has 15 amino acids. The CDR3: CASSEFDRSNQPQHF. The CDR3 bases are TGTGCCAGCAGTGAATTTGACAGGAGCAATCAGCCCCAGCATTTT.

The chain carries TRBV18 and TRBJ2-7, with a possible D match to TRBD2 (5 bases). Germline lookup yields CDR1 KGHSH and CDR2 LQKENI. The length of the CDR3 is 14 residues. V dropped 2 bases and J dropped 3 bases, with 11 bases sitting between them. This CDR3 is CASSPSGSFYEQYF. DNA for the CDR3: TGTGCCAGCTCACCAAGTGGGAGTTTCTACGAGCAGTACTTC.

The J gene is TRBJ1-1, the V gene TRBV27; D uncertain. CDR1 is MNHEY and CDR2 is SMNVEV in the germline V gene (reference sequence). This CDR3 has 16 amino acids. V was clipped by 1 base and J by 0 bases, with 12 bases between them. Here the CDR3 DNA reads TGTGCCAGCAGTTTATTGGGCCTGGGCCTGAACACTGAAGCTTTCTTT. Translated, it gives CASSLLGLGLNTEAFF.

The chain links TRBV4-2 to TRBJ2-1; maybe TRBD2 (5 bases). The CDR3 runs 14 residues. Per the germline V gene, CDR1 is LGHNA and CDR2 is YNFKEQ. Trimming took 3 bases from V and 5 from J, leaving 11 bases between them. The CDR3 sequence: CASSQSGENNEQFF. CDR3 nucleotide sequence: TGTGCCAGCAGCCAGTCCGGGGAAAACAATGAGCAGTTCTTC.

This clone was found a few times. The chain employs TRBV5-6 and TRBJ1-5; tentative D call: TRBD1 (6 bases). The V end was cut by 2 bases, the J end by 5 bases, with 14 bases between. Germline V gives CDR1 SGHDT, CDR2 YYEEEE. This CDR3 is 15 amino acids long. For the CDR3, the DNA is TGTGCCAGCAGCTTCGGGACACAAGCGGATCAGCCCCAGCATTTT. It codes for CASSFGTQADQPQHF.

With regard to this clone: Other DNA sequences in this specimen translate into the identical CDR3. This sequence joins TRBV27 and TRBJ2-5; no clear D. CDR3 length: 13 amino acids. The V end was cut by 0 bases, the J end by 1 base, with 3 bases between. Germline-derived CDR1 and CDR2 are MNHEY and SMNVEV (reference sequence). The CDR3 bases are TGTGCCAGCAGTTTATCGGGCCAAGAGACCCAGTACTTC. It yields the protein CASSLSGQETQYF.

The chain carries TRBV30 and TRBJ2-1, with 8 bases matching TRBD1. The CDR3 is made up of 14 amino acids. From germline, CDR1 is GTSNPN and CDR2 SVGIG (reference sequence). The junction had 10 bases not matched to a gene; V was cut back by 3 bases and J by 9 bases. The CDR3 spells CAWSRQTGVPEQFF. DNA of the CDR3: TGTGCCTGGAGCCGGCAGACAGGGGTACCTGAGCAGTTCTTC.

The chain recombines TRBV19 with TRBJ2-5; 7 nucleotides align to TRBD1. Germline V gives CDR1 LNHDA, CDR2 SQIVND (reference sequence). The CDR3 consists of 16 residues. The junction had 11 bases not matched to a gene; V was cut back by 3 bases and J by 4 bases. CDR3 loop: CASSIRQGSSGETQYF. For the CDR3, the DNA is TGTGCCAGTAGTATCCGACAGGGTTCCTCGGGAGAGACCCAGTACTTC.

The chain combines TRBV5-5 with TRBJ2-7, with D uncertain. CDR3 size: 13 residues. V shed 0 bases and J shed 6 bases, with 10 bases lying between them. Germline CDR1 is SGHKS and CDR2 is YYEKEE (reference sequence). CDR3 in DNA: TGTGCCAGCAGCTTGGCCCCCATCGGCGAGCAGTACTTC. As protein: CASSLAPIGEQYF.

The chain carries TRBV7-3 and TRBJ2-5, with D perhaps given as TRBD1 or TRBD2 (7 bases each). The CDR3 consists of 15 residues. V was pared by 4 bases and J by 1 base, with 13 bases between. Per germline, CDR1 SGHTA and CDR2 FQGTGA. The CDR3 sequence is CASSWEGQSQETQYF. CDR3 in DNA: TGTGCCAGCAGCTGGGAGGGACAGTCCCAAGAGACCCAGTACTTC.

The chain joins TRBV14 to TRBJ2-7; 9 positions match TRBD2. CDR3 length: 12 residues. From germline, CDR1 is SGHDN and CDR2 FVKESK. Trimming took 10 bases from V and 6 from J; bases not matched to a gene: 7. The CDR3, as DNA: TGTGCCACCTCGGGACTAGCTCCCGAGCAGTACTTC. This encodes CATSGLAPEQYF.

The CDR3 DNA reads as TGTGCCAGCAGCTTAGAGGTAGGGACTGAACAGTTCTTC. Protein product: CASSLEVGTEQFF. The chain combines TRBV11-3 with TRBJ2-1; perhaps TRBD2 as D (6 bases). Trimming stripped 0 bases from V and 13 bases from J, with 13 bases between. This CDR3 region has 13 residues. Germline V gives CDR1 SGHNT, CDR2 YENEEA.

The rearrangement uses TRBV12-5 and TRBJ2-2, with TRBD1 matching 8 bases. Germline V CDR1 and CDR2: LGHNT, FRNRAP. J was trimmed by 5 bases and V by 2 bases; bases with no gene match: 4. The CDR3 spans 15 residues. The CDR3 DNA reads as TGTGCTAGTGGTTTGCAGACAGGGGTTACCGGGGAGCTGTTTTTT. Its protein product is CASGLQTGVTGELFF.

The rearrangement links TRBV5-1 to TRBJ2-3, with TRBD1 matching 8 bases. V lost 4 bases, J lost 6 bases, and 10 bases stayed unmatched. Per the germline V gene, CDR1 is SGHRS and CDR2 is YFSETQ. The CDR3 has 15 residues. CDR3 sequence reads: CASSQDRVGWDTQYF. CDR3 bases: TGCGCCAGCAGCCAGGACAGGGTCGGATGGGATACGCAGTATTTT.